This entry is about one TCR beta chain. This entry comes from a study of early T cells in non-severe SARS-CoV-2 infection. Trimming stripped 3 bases from V and 5 bases from J, with 4 bases between. The germline gives CDR1 MDHEN, CDR2 SYDVKM. The CDR3 loop spans 11 amino acids. One entry per CDR3 protein results from TCRdb running MiXCR on the 5' RACE reads. The top ten hold about 3.9% of the sample, which has 70,000 to 75,000 distinct CDR3 sequences, more than 9% seen once. The sequence was collected from an adult who was a healthcare worker with PCR-confirmed SARS-CoV-2 infection or an uninfected control (not recorded which). The chain combines TRBV28 with TRBJ2-5; D gene uncertain. Sequencing was performed on whole blood. The CDR3 nucleotides read TGTGCCAGCAGTTTTTGGGAGACCCAGTACTTC. This sequence encodes CASSFWETQYF. Combining the CDR3 with reference TRBV28 and TRBJ2-5 gives the whole variable domain DVKVTQSSRYLVKRTGEKVFLECVQDMDHENMFWYRQDPGLGLRLIYFSYDVKMKEKGDIPEGYSVSREKKERFSLILESASTNQTSMYLCASSFWETQYFGPGTRLLVL.